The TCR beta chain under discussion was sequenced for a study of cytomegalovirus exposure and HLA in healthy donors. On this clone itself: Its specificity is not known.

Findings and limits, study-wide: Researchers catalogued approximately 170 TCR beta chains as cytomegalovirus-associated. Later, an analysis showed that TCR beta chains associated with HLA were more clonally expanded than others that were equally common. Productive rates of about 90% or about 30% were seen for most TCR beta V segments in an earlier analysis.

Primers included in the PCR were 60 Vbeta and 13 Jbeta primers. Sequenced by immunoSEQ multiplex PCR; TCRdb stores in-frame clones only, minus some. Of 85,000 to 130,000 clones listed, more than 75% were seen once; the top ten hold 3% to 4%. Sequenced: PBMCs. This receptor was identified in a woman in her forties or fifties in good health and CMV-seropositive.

The CDR3 DNA is TGTGCCAGCAGTTTACGGAGACCCGCGCCTAGCTCCTACAATGAGCAGTTCTTC. It yields the protein CASSLRRPAPSSYNEQFF. The V and J genes are TRBV27 and TRBJ2-1; the D is unclear. The CDR3 consists of 18 residues. V was shortened by 2 bases and J by 0 bases, with 17 bases between the two germline ends. In germline, CDR1 is MNHEY, CDR2 SMNVEV (reference sequence).